These T cell receptor beta chains were read from a single sample in a study of neoadjuvant anti-PD-1 for oral cavity cancer. The data were produced by immunoSEQ multiplex PCR, yet TCRdb's version contains in-frame clones alone and is incomplete. The sample has 5,500 to 7,500 clones, 55% to 75% seen once. The sequenced sample was PBMCs, obtained before nivolumab (anti-PD-1) treatment. The receptor set was obtained from a person aged 35 to 85 with oral cavity squamous cell carcinoma. Both conserved end residues are part of each CDR3. A D gene is named only where the DNA matches it firmly. Rows give clone size only sometimes, using once, few, many, or a class for an expanded clone.

-	TRBJ1-2	TRBV6-4	-	CASSDSFGYGYTF	TGTGCCAGCAGTGACTCGTTTGGCTATGGCTACACCTTC
-	TRBJ2-2	TRBV6-1	-	CASRAGYAGELFF	TGTGCCAGCAGGGCAGGGTACGCCGGGGAGCTGTTTTTT
-	TRBJ1-2	TRBV14	-	CASSQSYTGYGYTF	TGTGCCAGCAGCCAATCTTATACCGGTTATGGCTACACCTTC
few	TRBJ1-6	TRBV28	TRBD1	CASSSRDRGGKIFNSPLHF	TGTGCCAGCAGTTCCCGGGACAGGGGTGGTAAAATCTTTAATTCACCCCTCCACTTT
-	TRBJ2-7	TRBV4-2	-	CASSQNRYEQYF	TGTGCCAGCAGCCAAAACCGGTACGAGCAGTACTTC
-	TRBJ2-5	TRBV6-5	-	CASSYGETQYF	TGTGCCAGCAGTTACGGGGAGACCCAGTACTTC
-	TRBJ2-5	TRBV15	-	CATSRDPGQETQYF	TGTGCCACCAGCAGAGACCCGGGCCAAGAGACCCAGTACTTC
-	TRBJ2-1	TRBV4-3	TRBD2	CASSQGTGGAYNEQFF	TGCGCCAGCAGCCAAGGAACCGGGGGGGCATACAATGAGCAGTTCTTC
few	TRBJ1-1	TRBV7-2	TRBD1	CASSLRGQGAMTEAFF	TGTGCCAGCAGCTTAAGGGGACAGGGGGCCATGACTGAAGCTTTCTTT
-	TRBJ2-1	TRBV5-4	TRBD2	CASSLAGGASYNEQFF	TGTGCCAGCAGCTTGGCCGGGGGGGCCTCCTACAATGAGCAGTTCTTC
-	TRBJ1-5	TRBV18	-	CASSPSPGDQPQHF	TGTGCCAGCTCACCTAGTCCAGGGGATCAGCCCCAGCATTTT
-	TRBJ1-4	TRBV29-1	TRBD1	CSVGQENEKLFF	TGCAGCGTGGGACAGGAGAATGAAAAACTGTTTTTT
few	TRBJ2-1	TRBV2	TRBD2	CASSGTSASSYNEQFF	TGTGCCAGCAGTGGGACTAGCGCCAGCTCCTACAATGAGCAGTTCTTC
once	TRBJ2-1	TRBV2	-	CASSPGVYNEQFF	TGTGCCAGCAGTCCCGGGGTATACAATGAGCAGTTCTTC
few	TRBJ1-1	TRBV7-2	-	CASSLIGNTEAFF	TGTGCCAGCAGCTTAATCGGAAACACTGAAGCTTTCTTT